This T cell receptor beta chain originates from a study of blood T cells in healthy people across ages. V lost 5 bases and J lost 0, with 8 bases in between. The CDR3 is made up of 14 amino acids. Germline assignment: CDR1 SGDLS and CDR2 YYNGEE. PCR was performed a second time for about 7 to 11 cycles using a sample-barcoded 5' primer and a J-beta primer mix. Each CDR3 protein gets one entry after TCRdb re-called the 5' RACE reads with MiXCR. The sample lists 950,000 to 1,200,000 distinct CDR3 sequences; more than 30% were seen once. Study observations and caveats: It was the long-lived donors that had more naive CD4+ cells and higher diversity than aged donors. CMV status of donors was not determined, possibly confounding expanded clonotype changes. Across the age range, TCR beta diversity per million T cells fell in a roughly linear way. Researchers report that TCR beta diversity correlated strongly with naive T cell percentage.

This clonotype was counted many times. What it binds is not known. This receptor was taken from a young man in good health. The chain employs TRBV9 and TRBJ1-4; D gene ambiguous. Source material: blood. This CDR3 is CASSVGATNEKLFF. The DNA of the CDR3 is TGTGCCAGCAGTGTCGGTGCAACTAATGAAAAACTGTTTTTT.